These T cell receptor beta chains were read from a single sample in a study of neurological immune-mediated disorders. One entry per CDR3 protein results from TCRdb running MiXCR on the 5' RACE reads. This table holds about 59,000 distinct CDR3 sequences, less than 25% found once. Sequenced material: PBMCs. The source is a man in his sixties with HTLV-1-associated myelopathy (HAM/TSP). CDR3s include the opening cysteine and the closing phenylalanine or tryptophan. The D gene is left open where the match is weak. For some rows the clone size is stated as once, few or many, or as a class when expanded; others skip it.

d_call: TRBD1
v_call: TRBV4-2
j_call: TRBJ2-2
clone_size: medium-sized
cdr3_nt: TGTGCCAGCAGCCAGTTCGACAGGGGGACGTTCTTTTTT
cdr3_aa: CASSQFDRGTFFF

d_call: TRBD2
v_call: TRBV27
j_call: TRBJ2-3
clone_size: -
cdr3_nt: TGTGCCAGCAGTTTGTATTCAGCGGGAGGTACGCAGTATTTT
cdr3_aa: CASSLYSAGGTQYF

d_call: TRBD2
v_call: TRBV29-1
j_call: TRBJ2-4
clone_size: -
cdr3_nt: TGCAGCGCACTAGCGGGAGTTGTCAAAAACATTCAGTACTTC
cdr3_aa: CSALAGVVKNIQYF

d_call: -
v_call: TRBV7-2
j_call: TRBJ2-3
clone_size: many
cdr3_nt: TGTGCCAGCAGCACCTTGACAGGTCGACCAACCCAGGGTACGCAGTATTTT
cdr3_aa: CASSTLTGRPTQGTQYF

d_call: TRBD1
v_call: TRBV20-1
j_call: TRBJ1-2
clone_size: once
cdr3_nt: TGCAGTGCCGTAGTACAGGGGGCCCGGGGCTACACCTTC
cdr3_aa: CSAVVQGARGYTF

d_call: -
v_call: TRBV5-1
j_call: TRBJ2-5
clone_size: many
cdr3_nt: TGCGCCAGCAGCTTGGTTGGCGAGACCCAGTACTTC
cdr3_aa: CASSLVGETQYF

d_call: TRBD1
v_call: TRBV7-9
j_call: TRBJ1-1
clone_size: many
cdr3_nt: TGTGCCAGCAGCCGGACAGGGGAGATAAGAGACACTGAAGCTTTCTTT
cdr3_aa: CASSRTGEIRDTEAFF

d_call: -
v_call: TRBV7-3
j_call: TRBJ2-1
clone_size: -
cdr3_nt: TGTGCCAGCAGCTCAGACAGGACCACATACAATGGGCAGTTCTTC
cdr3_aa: CASSSDRTTYNGQFF

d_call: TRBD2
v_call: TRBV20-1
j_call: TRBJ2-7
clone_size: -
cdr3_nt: TGCAGTGCTGGAGCGGGGGGCTACGAGCAGTACTTC
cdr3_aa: CSAGAGGYEQYF

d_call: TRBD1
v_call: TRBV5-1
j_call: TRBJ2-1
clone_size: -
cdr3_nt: TGCGCCAGCAGCTTGGGACAGGGGTTAATCAATGAGCAGTTCTTC
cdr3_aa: CASSLGQGLINEQFF

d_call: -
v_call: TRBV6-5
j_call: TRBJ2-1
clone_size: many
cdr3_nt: TGTGCCATAGGGACAAATGAGCAGTTCTTC
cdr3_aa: CAIGTNEQFF

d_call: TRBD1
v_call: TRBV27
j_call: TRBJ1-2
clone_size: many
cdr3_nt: TGTGCCAGCCGGAGGGGGCGCAGGGTCGAGGGTAGCTATGGCTACACCTTC
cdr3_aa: CASRRGRRVEGSYGYTF

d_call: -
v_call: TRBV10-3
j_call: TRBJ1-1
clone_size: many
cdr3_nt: TGTGCCATCAGGGACTCCCATGAAGACACTGAAGCTTTCTTT
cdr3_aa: CAIRDSHEDTEAFF

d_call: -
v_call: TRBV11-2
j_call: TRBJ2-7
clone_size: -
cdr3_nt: TGTGCCAGCAGCCGAGTGGGCCTCGAGGAGCAGTACTTT
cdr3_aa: CASSRVGLEEQYF

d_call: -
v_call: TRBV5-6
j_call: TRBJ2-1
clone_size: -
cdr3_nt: TGTGCCAGCAGCCCCAGCCTGGATGAGCAGTTCTTC
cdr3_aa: CASSPSLDEQFF

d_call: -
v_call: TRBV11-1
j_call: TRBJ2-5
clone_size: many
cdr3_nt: TGTGCCAGCAGCTTTTCCGACGGGAGTATTTCGGAGACCCAGTACTTC
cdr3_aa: CASSFSDGSISETQYF

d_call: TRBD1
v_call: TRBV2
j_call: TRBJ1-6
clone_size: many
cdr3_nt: TGTGCCAGCAGTGCGGACAGGGTTTCACCCCTCCACTTT
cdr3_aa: CASSADRVSPLHF

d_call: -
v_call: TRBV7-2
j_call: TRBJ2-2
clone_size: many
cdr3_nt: TGTGCCAGCAGCTTACAAAGCGCCGGCGGGGAGCTGTTTTTT
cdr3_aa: CASSLQSAGGELFF

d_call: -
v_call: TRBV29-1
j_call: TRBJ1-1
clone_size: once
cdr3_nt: TGCAGCGTTGTACCCTCCTGGAGCACTGAAGCTTTCTTT
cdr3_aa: CSVVPSWSTEAFF

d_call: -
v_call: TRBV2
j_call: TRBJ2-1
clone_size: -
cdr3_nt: TGTGCCAGCAGTGAGTCGAGGGTAGATGAGCAGTTCTTC
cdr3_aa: CASSESRVDEQFF

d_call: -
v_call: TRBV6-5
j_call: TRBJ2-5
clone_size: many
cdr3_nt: TGTGCCAGCACCCAAAGTGGGGGGACCCAGTACTTC
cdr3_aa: CASTQSGGTQYF

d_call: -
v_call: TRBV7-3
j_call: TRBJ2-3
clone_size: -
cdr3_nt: TGTGCCAGCAGCTCAGGCGGGACGGGAACAGATACGCAGTATTTT
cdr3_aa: CASSSGGTGTDTQYF

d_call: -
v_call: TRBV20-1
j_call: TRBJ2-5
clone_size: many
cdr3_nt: TGCAGTGCTAGAGAAGGCAGTTCGGGAGAGACCCAGTACTTC
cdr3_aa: CSAREGSSGETQYF

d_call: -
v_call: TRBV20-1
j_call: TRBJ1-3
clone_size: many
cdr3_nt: TGCAGTGCTAGCTGGGGGGGGACTAACACCATATATTTT
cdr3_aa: CSASWGGTNTIYF

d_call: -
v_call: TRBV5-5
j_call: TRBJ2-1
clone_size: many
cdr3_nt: TGTGCCAGCAGCCGAGTGGGGCTAAGGCAGTTCTTC
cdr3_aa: CASSRVGLRQFF

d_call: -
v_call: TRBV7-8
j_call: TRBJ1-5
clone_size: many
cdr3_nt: TGTGCCAGCAGCTTAGGACAGTTTCACGATAGCAATCAGCCCCAGCATTTT
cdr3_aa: CASSLGQFHDSNQPQHF

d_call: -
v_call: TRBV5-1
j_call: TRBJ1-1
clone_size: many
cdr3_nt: TGCGCCAGCAGAGGAGGGCAGGGAATGAACACTGAAGCTTTCTTT
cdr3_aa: CASRGGQGMNTEAFF